This T cell receptor beta chain was identified in a study of blood T cell repertoires in COVID-19. Study background: Acute and convalescent COVID-19 specimens originated in the United States, Italy and Spain.

In the authors' workflow: Amplification of reference gene primers provided the estimated nucleated cell counts. The method was immunoSEQ multiplex PCR; TCRdb's version includes in-frame clones alone and lacks a portion of them. V, J and clone size were drawn from that table, and D and trimming were deduced from the DNA. This table has 100,000 to 150,000 clones, roughly 90% appearing once. Patients from Seattle were sampled longitudinally, starting during active infection. With 4 bases removed from V and 5 bases from J, the gap between germline ends came to 18 bases. CDR3 length equals 15 residues. Germline V lookup: CDR1 MGHRA, CDR2 YSYEKL.

Material: peripheral blood. The source is a man in his 60s with COVID-19, enrolled during active disease. The rearrangement links TRBV4-1 to TRBJ2-7; D might be TRBD2 (6 bases). The CDR3 here is CASSRNAEGRDEQYF. DNA of the CDR3: TGCGCCAGCAGCCGAAACGCGGAGGGTAGGGACGAGCAGTACTTC.